This is a list of T cell receptor beta chains from one sample in a study of blood T cells in healthy people across ages. TCRdb fed the 5' RACE reads into MiXCR, producing one record per CDR3 protein. Altogether about 1 million distinct CDR3 sequences are present, under 30% being singletons, with the ten largest covering approximately 0.7%. The data were also submitted as part of a second study, on T cells of mothers and their children.

The specimen sequenced was blood. These receptors were collected from a girl aged 2-10 years in good health. Each CDR3 is given with its conserved first and last residue. A D gene is named only where the DNA matches it firmly. Clone size is stated in some rows and not others, as once, few, many or a class when expanded.

D: NA
V: TRBV11-2
size: NA
J: TRBJ2-5
DNA: TGTGCCAGCAGCCGAACTTGGGCCGGGAATTTCCAAGAGACCCAGTACTTC
CDR3: CASSRTWAGNFQETQYF

D: NA
V: TRBV20-1
size: few
J: TRBJ2-5
DNA: TGCAGTGCTAGTTGGTCGGGTGCCGTGGAGACCCAGTACTTC
CDR3: CSASWSGAVETQYF

D: NA
V: TRBV12-3/TRBV12-4
size: few
J: TRBJ2-3
DNA: TGTGCCAGCAGTCACAACCGGGACGGAGTCACAGATACGCAGTATTTT
CDR3: CASSHNRDGVTDTQYF

D: NA
V: TRBV2
size: NA
J: TRBJ2-4
DNA: TGTGCCAGCAGACAACCCCGGGGGGATCCCCAGGGGGCCAAAAACATTCAGTACTTC
CDR3: CASRQPRGDPQGAKNIQYF

D: NA
V: TRBV6-5
size: NA
J: TRBJ1-1
DNA: TGTGCCAGCAGTTACGGGACGTGGACTGAAGCTTTCTTT
CDR3: CASSYGTWTEAFF

D: NA
V: TRBV14
size: NA
J: TRBJ2-2
DNA: TGTGCCAGCAGCCAAGTCCACAGGGTGCCCGGGGAGCTGTTTTTT
CDR3: CASSQVHRVPGELFF

D: NA
V: TRBV7-9
size: NA
J: TRBJ2-5
DNA: TGTGCCAGCAGCTCGCCAGGGGGGCAGACCCAGTACTTC
CDR3: CASSSPGGQTQYF

D: TRBD1
V: TRBV28
size: NA
J: TRBJ2-7
DNA: TGTGCCAGCAGTTCGGGACAGGGGGGTCTCTACGAGCAGTACTTC
CDR3: CASSSGQGGLYEQYF

D: NA
V: TRBV10-3
size: few
J: TRBJ1-2
DNA: TGTGCCATCAACGGGGAACAGCCTGGCTACACCTTC
CDR3: CAINGEQPGYTF

D: NA
V: TRBV20-1
size: NA
J: TRBJ2-1
DNA: TGCAGTGCTAGAGGAGAGGTGGGCGGGAATGAGCAGTTCTTC
CDR3: CSARGEVGGNEQFF

D: NA
V: TRBV12-3/TRBV12-4
size: few
J: TRBJ2-7
DNA: TGTGCCAGCAGGAGGGGGGACGGCTACGAGCAGTACTTC
CDR3: CASRRGDGYEQYF

D: NA
V: TRBV4-1
size: few
J: TRBJ1-2
DNA: TGCGCCAGCAGCCAAGTCTCCGCGCCGGATGGCTACACCTTC
CDR3: CASSQVSAPDGYTF

D: NA
V: TRBV19
size: few
J: TRBJ2-5
DNA: TGTGCCAGTAGGGACAGCAGAACGGTCCAAGAGACCCAGTACTTC
CDR3: CASRDSRTVQETQYF

D: NA
V: TRBV19
size: NA
J: TRBJ1-1
DNA: TGTGCCAGTAGTGCAGGGGCCACTGAAGCTTTCTTT
CDR3: CASSAGATEAFF

D: NA
V: TRBV4-3
size: NA
J: TRBJ2-2
DNA: TGCGCCAGCAGCCAAGTCATCGGCGGGGAGCTGTTTTTT
CDR3: CASSQVIGGELFF

D: NA
V: TRBV12-3/TRBV12-4
size: NA
J: TRBJ2-7
DNA: TGTGCCAGCAGTTTTCGGCACCTAGCTCCCGAGCAGTACTTC
CDR3: CASSFRHLAPEQYF

D: NA
V: TRBV5-1
size: few
J: TRBJ2-7
DNA: TGCGCCAGCAGCCCCCGGGACTTTTTATACGAGCAGTACTTC
CDR3: CASSPRDFLYEQYF

D: NA
V: TRBV9
size: NA
J: TRBJ1-6
DNA: TGTGCCAACAGCCCACGACAGAGCTCCTATAATTCACCCCTCCACTTT
CDR3: CANSPRQSSYNSPLHF

D: NA
V: TRBV6-1
size: few
J: TRBJ2-6
DNA: TGTGCCAGCAGTGGAGCAATGCTCTCTGGGGCCAACGTCCTGACTTTC
CDR3: CASSGAMLSGANVLTF